A single sample gave rise to the 28 T cell receptor beta chains below, sequenced in a study of CD8 T cells in Susac syndrome. Reverse transcription of about 0.45 to 1 ug RNA was carried out with random hexamers. TCRdb reanalysed the immunoSEQ multiplex PCR reads using MiXCR and keeps one entry per CDR3 protein. Here the sample spans 160,000 or so distinct CDR3 sequences, approximately 93% being singletons. The sequenced sample consisted of CD4+ T cells from PBMCs. These receptors were collected from a human donor with multiple sclerosis.

This clonotype was observed a few times. The chain combines TRBV28 with TRBJ2-3; D possibly corresponds to TRBD2 (6 bases). The CDR3 sequence is 14 residues long. With 2 bases removed from V and 2 bases from J, the gap between germline ends came to 8 bases. Germline lookup yields CDR1 MDHEN and CDR2 SYDVKM. The CDR3 DNA follows: TGTGCCAGCAGTTTAGGGGGGTACACAGATACGCAGTATTTT. Encoded protein: CASSLGGYTDTQYF.

The chain combines TRBV27 with TRBJ1-1; D gene ambiguous. Germline V gene data show CDR1 as MNHEY and CDR2 as SMNVEV (reference sequence). V lost 2 bases and J lost 5, with 12 bases in between. There are 14 residues in the CDR3. CDR3 DNA: TGTGCCAGCAGTTTAACGTGGGCGGGAACTGAAGCTTTCTTT. It encodes CASSLTWAGTEAFF.

The chain joins TRBV6-2 or TRBV6-3 to TRBJ2-5, with TRBD1 identical over 7 bases. The junction had 4 bases not matched to a gene; V was cut back by 5 bases and J by 4 bases. The CDR3 is 13 residues long. Germline V gene data show CDR1 as MNHEY and CDR2 as SVGEGT. DNA of the CDR3: TGTGCCAGCAGTCCCGACAGGGTAGAGACCCAGTACTTC. Residues: CASSPDRVETQYF.

This clonotype was detected only once. The genes are TRBV11-3 and TRBJ2-5; no clear D gene. This CDR3 is 13 amino acids long. Germline V gene lookup returns CDR1 SGHNT and CDR2 YENEEA. The ends were cut back, 0 bases at V and 2 bases at J, with 4 bases in the middle. The CDR3 protein is CASSLEEQETQYF. The CDR3 DNA reads as TGTGCCAGCAGCTTAGAGGAGCAAGAGACCCAGTACTTC. Drawing the rest from reference TRBV11-3 and TRBJ2-5, the complete variable domain is EAGVVQSPRYKIIEKKQPVAFWCNPISGHNTLYWYLQNLGQGPELLIRYENEEAVDDSQLPKDRFSAERLKGVDSTLKIQPAELGDSAVYLCASSLEEQETQYFGPGTRLLVL.

This clonotype appeared once. The J gene is TRBJ2-2, the V gene TRBV6-1; 9 bases are a match to TRBD2. Germline values: CDR1 MNHNS, CDR2 SASEGT. V lost 8 bases and J lost 7; bases outside the gene matches: 14. The CDR3 runs 16 residues. In nucleotides, the CDR3 is TGTGCCAGCTTGAGGAGCGCGGGAGGGCCTATCGGGGAGCTGTTTTTT. Its protein is CASLRSAGGPIGELFF.

Here the CDR3 DNA reads TGTGCCAGCAGTTCGGCCCTTACCTCGGGCGAGCAGTACTTC. Amino acids: CASSSALTSGEQYF. This chain uses TRBV12-3 or TRBV12-4 with TRBJ2-7; D not certain. CDR3 length: 14 amino acids. Trimming shortened V by 4 bases and J by 6 bases, and 16 bases separated the two germline ends.

This clonotype was found once. This chain connects TRBV7-2 to TRBJ1-2, with D uncertain. The V gene lost 2 bases and the J gene lost 7 bases, with 14 bases spanning the gap. This CDR3 contains 14 residues. CDR1 and CDR2 (germline): SGHTA, FQGNSA. DNA of the CDR3: TGTGCCAGCAGCTTAAGAAGGCACAACAGTGGCTACACCTTC. It yields the protein CASSLRRHNSGYTF.

The rearrangement uses TRBV12-3 or TRBV12-4 and TRBJ2-1; D is undetermined. The V end lost 5 bases, the J end lost 8 bases, and 16 bases lay between the germline ends. The CDR3 loop spans 14 amino acids. This chain's CDR3 is CASSVYFLGDEQFF. The CDR3 coding sequence is TGTGCCAGCAGTGTGTATTTCCTTGGGGATGAGCAGTTCTTC.

The V gene is TRBV30, the J gene TRBJ2-5, with D tentatively TRBD1 (6 bases). Germline values: CDR1 GTSNPN, CDR2 SVGIG (reference sequence). The CDR3 runs to 13 residues. V lost 5 bases to trimming and J lost 2 bases, with 12 bases between them. CDR3 loop: CAWGEGGQETQYF. DNA of the CDR3: TGTGCCTGGGGGGAAGGGGGACAAGAGACCCAGTACTTC.

The V call is TRBV5-6, the J call TRBJ2-7, with a tentative D call TRBD1 (6 bases). The ends were cut back, 1 base at V and 3 bases at J, with 11 bases in the middle. In germline, CDR1 is SGHDT, CDR2 YYEEEE. CDR3 length: 14 amino acids. CDR3 bases: TGTGCCAGCAGCTTGACCGGGACAAACTACGAGCAGTACTTC. This codes for CASSLTGTNYEQYF. Complete variable domain (other parts from reference TRBV5-6 and TRBJ2-7): DAGVTQSPTHLIKTRGQQVTLRCSPKSGHDTVSWYQQALGQGPQFIFQYYEEEERQRGNFPDRFSGHQFPNYSSELNVNALLLGDSALYLCASSLTGTNYEQYFGPGTRLTVT.

The chain joins TRBV3-1 to TRBJ2-7, with a weak D call TRBD2 (5 bases). The CDR3 totals 15 residues. The germline gives CDR1 LGHDT, CDR2 YNNKEL (reference sequence). V shed 4 bases and J shed 0 bases, with 13 bases lying between them. CDR3: CASSPHPGSSYEQYF. The CDR3 DNA sequence: TGTGCCAGCAGCCCGCATCCTGGGAGCTCCTACGAGCAGTACTTC.

This chain connects TRBV25-1 to TRBJ2-1, with D maybe TRBD1 (6 bases). Germline loops: CDR1 MGHDK, CDR2 SYGVNS. V lost 3 bases to trimming and J lost 10 bases, with 16 bases between them. There are 14 residues in the CDR3. The CDR3 DNA reads TGTGCCAGCAGTGACCGGGACACCCGACGGGAGCAGTTCTTC. It specifies CASSDRDTRREQFF.

The rearrangement uses TRBV19 and TRBJ2-1; 9 nucleotides match TRBD1. V shed 4 bases, J shed 7 bases, and the junction held 11 bases outside the gene matches. CDR1 is LNHDA and CDR2 is SQIVND in the germline V gene (reference sequence). The CDR3 loop spans 16 amino acids. The DNA for the CDR3 is TGTGCCAGTAGTAGACGACAGGGGGAAGTGAAAAATGAGCAGTTCTTC. Translation: CASSRRQGEVKNEQFF.

V and J are TRBV10-3 and TRBJ2-3; possibly TRBD1 or TRBD2 for D (5 bases each). Between the trimmed V and J ends, which lost 2 bases and 3 bases, there was a span of 21 bases. The CDR3 extends over 18 amino acids. Germline V lookup: CDR1 ENHRY, CDR2 SYGVKD. CDR3 nucleotides: TGTGCCATCAGTGAGGAGGGGTTGGGTGGGTCGGGTACAGATACGCAGTATTTT. As protein: CAISEEGLGGSGTDTQYF.

J is TRBJ1-3 and V is TRBV10-3; D may be TRBD1 (5 bases). This CDR3 is built from 13 residues. Germline values: CDR1 ENHRY, CDR2 SYGVKD. The V end lost 4 bases, the J end lost 8 bases, and 12 bases lay between the germline ends. The CDR3 reads CAISAGQGDTIYF. Written as DNA, the CDR3 is TGTGCCATCAGTGCAGGGCAGGGAGACACCATATATTTT.

The chain couples TRBV20-1 to TRBJ2-1, with D tentatively TRBD2 (6 bases). This CDR3 contains 12 residues. Germline CDR1 is DFQATT and CDR2 is SNEGSKA (reference sequence). Between the trimmed V and J ends, which lost 5 bases and 9 bases, there was a span of 14 bases. As DNA, the CDR3 is TGCAGTGCTCGGAGGGCCCCCGGTGAGCAGTTCTTC. Translating gives CSARRAPGEQFF.

The genes are TRBV28 and TRBJ2-3; 9 bases map to TRBD1. This CDR3 comprises 17 residues. The germline V gene encodes CDR1 MDHEN and CDR2 SYDVKM. Trimming cost V 6 bases and J 4 bases; bases outside gene matches: 14. In DNA form, the CDR3 reads TGTGCCAGCAGCTGGCTGAGGGGACAGGGACGCGCAGATACGCAGTATTTT. This sequence encodes CASSWLRGQGRADTQYF.

This rearrangement joins TRBV30 to TRBJ1-1, with D perhaps matching TRBD1 (5 bases). Germline V gene lookup returns CDR1 GTSNPN and CDR2 SVGIG (reference sequence). With 5 bases removed from V and 2 bases from J, the gap between germline ends came to 9 bases. CDR3 length: 12 residues. For the CDR3, the DNA is TGTGCCTGGGTCCGGGGCAACACTGAAGCTTTCTTT. Residues: CAWVRGNTEAFF.

J is TRBJ2-1 and V is TRBV25-1; D is possibly TRBD1 (6 bases). V was trimmed by 2 bases and J by 3 bases, leaving 14 bases between them. Germline V lookup: CDR1 MGHDK, CDR2 SYGVNS. The CDR3 length is 16 residues. The CDR3 bases are TGTGCCAGCAGTGAACTTACAGGGAAGCGCTACAATGAGCAGTTCTTC. Amino acids: CASSELTGKRYNEQFF.

The chain carries TRBV5-1 and TRBJ2-1; 11 bases align to TRBD2. The germline CDR1 and CDR2 sequences are SGHRS and YFSETQ. The CDR3 contains 15 residues. J was trimmed by 9 bases and V by 6 bases; bases with no gene match: 11. Here the CDR3 reads CASTSLAGGNGEQFF. The CDR3 nucleotides are TGCGCCAGCACCTCCCTAGCGGGAGGAAACGGTGAGCAGTTCTTC. The whole variable domain, remainder taken from reference TRBV5-1 and TRBJ2-1, is KAGVTQTPRYLIKTRGQQVTLSCSPISGHRSVSWYQQTPGQGLQFLFEYFSETQRNKGNFPGRFSGRQFSNSRSEMNVSTLELGDSALYLCASTSLAGGNGEQFFGPGTRLTVL.

The V call is TRBV7-2, the J call TRBJ2-7, with 11 bases lining up with TRBD2. This CDR3 has 16 amino acids. V shed 2 bases and J 1 base; nucleotides not matched to a gene: 4. Germline lookup yields CDR1 SGHTA and CDR2 FQGNSA. CDR3 coding DNA: TGTGCCAGCAGCTTAAGAGGGACTAGCGGTTCCTACGAGCAGTACTTC. Protein: CASSLRGTSGSYEQYF.

This chain links TRBV30 with TRBJ1-1; 7 bases are shared with TRBD1. The CDR3 loop spans 14 amino acids. Germline CDR1 reads GTSNPN; CDR2 reads SVGIG (reference sequence). The trim removed 0 bases at V and 5 bases at J, leaving 6 bases unmatched. CDR3 nucleotides: TGTGCCTGGAGTGTGAATACAGGGGAGACTGAAGCTTTCTTT. Its translation is CAWSVNTGETEAFF.

The CDR3 nucleotides are TGTGCCAGCAGGGGACTAGCGGGATTCACAGATACGCAGTATTTT. Translation gives CASRGLAGFTDTQYF. This rearrangement joins TRBV5-5 to TRBJ2-3; 13 bases fit TRBD2. This CDR3 contains 15 residues. With 5 bases clipped from V and 2 bases from J, the junction kept 2 bases outside the gene matches. CDR1 is SGHKS and CDR2 is YYEKEE in the germline V gene (reference sequence).

The chain is built from TRBV13 and TRBJ1-2, with D unclear. The CDR3 length is 14 residues. CDR1 and CDR2 from the germline V gene are PRHDT and FYEKMQ (reference sequence). V lost 5 bases and J lost 8, with 18 bases in between. The DNA for the CDR3 is TGTGCCAGCAGCCGTGGACGGCCCCCGGGGGGCTACACCTTC. It encodes CASSRGRPPGGYTF.

This chain joins TRBV7-9 and TRBJ1-5; D is possibly TRBD1 (5 bases). V shed 1 base and J shed 7 bases, with 11 bases lying between them. Germline V lookup: CDR1 SEHNR, CDR2 FQNEAQ (reference sequence). The CDR3 has 14 residues. CDR3 in amino acids: CASSLGGFRQPQHF. The CDR3, as DNA: TGTGCCAGCAGCTTAGGGGGCTTCAGGCAGCCCCAGCATTTT.

The rearrangement joins TRBV5-1 to TRBJ1-2; D remains ambiguous. The V end was cut by 3 bases, the J end by 4 bases, with 10 bases between. The CDR3 extends over 13 amino acids. Germline V gives CDR1 SGHRS, CDR2 YFSETQ. This CDR3 is CASSSWPGYGYTF. DNA for the CDR3: TGCGCCAGCAGCTCCTGGCCGGGCTATGGCTACACCTTC.

The chain employs TRBV29-1 and TRBJ1-2; no definite D call. Trimming stripped 6 bases from V and 8 bases from J, with 7 bases between. The CDR3 contains 9 residues. In germline, CDR1 is SQVTM, CDR2 ANQGSEA. CDR3 sequence: CSVNGGYTF. In DNA form, the CDR3 reads TGCAGCGTCAATGGGGGCTACACCTTC.

V and J are TRBV29-1 and TRBJ2-3; tentative D call: TRBD1 (5 bases). V was pared by 5 bases and J by 4 bases, with 16 bases between. The length of the CDR3 is 14 residues. The V gene's germline CDR1 is SQVTM and CDR2 ANQGSEA. CDR3 loop: CSVPGKLVSDTQYF. The CDR3 nucleotides read TGCAGCGTTCCAGGGAAGTTGGTCTCAGATACGCAGTATTTT.